This paragraph reports one T cell receptor beta chain. In the authors' workflow: Scientists estimated how many nucleated cells there were by amplifying reference gene primers. Produced via immunoSEQ multiplex PCR; TCRdb's table is partial and in-frame only. V and J calls and clone size come straight from that table; D and trimming were deduced from the DNA. The top ten clones hold approximately 13% of a sample with 200,000 to 250,000 clones, roughly 86% of them seen once. The data were taken from a study of blood T cell repertoires in COVID-19. Study summary: Donors in the United States, Italy and Spain gave samples during acute or convalescent COVID-19. The analysed material was cDNA or gDNA that came from T cells, B-cell-depleted T cells, or PBMCs.

V was clipped by 5 bases and J by 3 bases; unmatched bases: 7. In germline, CDR1 is SGHVS, CDR2 FQNEAQ. This CDR3 has 17 residues. V is TRBV7-8 and J is TRBJ2-7; 16 bases line up with TRBD2. The sample taken for sequencing was peripheral blood. The receptor comes from an elderly man with acute or convalescent COVID-19. Here the CDR3 DNA reads TGTGCCAGCAGCCCCGGGACTAGCGGGGGGGCCGTCTACGAGCAGTACTTC. Translation: CASSPGTSGGAVYEQYF.